Sequencing of this T cell receptor (beta chain) was carried out in a study of blood T cell repertoires in COVID-19. Study at large: There were acute and convalescent COVID-19 samples, and they came from the United States, Italy and Spain. PBMCs, B-cell-depleted T cells, or T cells were the source of the cDNA or gDNA that made up the material.

As originally analysed: Reference gene primer amplification gave nucleated cell count estimates. Sequencing used immunoSEQ multiplex PCR; TCRdb keeps in-frame clones, though not all of them. The V and J calls and the clone size are those of that table, but D and trimming were determined from the DNA. The profile covers over 150,000 clones, with around 85% appearing a single time and 0.63% taken by the ten largest. Germline lookup yields CDR1 SGHRS and CDR2 YFSETQ. Trimming took 0 bases from V and 2 from J; bases not matched to a gene: 8. There are 18 residues in the CDR3. Enrollment of patients from Seattle took place during active infection, with longitudinal follow-up.

The TCR comes from a man aged 55 to 69 with COVID-19, enrolled during active disease. The chain employs TRBV5-1 and TRBJ2-1; TRBD2 aligns across 10 bases. The material sequenced was peripheral blood. The CDR3 reads CASSLGAAGGPPYNEQFF. CDR3 in DNA: TGCGCCAGCAGCTTGGGGGCAGCGGGGGGGCCCCCCTACAATGAGCAGTTCTTC.